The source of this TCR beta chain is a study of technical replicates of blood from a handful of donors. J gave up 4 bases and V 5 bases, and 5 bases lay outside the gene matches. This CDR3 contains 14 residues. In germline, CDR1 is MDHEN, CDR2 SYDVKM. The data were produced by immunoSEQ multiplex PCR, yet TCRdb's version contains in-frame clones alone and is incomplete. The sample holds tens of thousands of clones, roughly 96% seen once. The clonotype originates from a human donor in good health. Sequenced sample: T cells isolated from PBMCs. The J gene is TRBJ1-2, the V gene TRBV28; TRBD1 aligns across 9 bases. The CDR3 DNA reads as TGTGCCAGCAGTAAGGGACAGGGTCCCTATGGCTACACCTTC. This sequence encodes CASSKGQGPYGYTF.